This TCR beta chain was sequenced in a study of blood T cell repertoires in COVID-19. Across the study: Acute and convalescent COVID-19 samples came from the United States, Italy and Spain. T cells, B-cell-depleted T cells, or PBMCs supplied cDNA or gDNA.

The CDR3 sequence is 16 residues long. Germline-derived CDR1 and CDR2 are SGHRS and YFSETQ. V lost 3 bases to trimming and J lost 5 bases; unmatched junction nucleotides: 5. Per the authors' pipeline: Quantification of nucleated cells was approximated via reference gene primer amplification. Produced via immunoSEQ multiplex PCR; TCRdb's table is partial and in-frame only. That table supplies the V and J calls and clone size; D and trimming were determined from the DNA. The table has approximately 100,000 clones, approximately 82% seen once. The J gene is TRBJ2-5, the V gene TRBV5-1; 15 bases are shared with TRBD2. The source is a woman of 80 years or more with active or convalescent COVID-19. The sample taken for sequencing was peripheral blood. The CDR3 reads CASSWTSGRAYETQYF. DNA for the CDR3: TGCGCCAGCAGCTGGACTAGCGGGAGGGCCTATGAGACCCAGTACTTC. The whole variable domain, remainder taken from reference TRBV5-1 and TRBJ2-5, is KAGVTQTPRYLIKTRGQQVTLSCSPISGHRSVSWYQQTPGQGLQFLFEYFSETQRNKGNFPGRFSGRQFSNSRSEMNVSTLELGDSALYLCASSWTSGRAYETQYFGPGTRLLVL.